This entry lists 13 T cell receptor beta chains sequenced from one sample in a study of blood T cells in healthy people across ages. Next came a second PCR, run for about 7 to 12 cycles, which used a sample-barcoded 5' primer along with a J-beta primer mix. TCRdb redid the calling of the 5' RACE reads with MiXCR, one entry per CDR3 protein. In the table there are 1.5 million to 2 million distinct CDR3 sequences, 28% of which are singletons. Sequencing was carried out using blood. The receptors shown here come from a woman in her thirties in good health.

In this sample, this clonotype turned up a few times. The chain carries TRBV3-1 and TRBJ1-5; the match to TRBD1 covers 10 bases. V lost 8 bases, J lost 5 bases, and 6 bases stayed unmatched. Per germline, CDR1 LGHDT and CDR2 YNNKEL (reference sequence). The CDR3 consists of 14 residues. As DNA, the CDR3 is TGTGCCAGCGGACGGACAGGGGGGGATCAGCCCCAGCATTTT. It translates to CASGRTGGDQPQHF.

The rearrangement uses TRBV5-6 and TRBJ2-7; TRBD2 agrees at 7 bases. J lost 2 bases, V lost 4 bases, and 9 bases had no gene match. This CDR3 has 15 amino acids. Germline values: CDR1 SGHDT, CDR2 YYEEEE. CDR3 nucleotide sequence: TGTGCCAGCAGCCCCCGACTAGCTGATACCTACGAGCAGTACTTC. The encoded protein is CASSPRLADTYEQYF. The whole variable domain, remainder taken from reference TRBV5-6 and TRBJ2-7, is DAGVTQSPTHLIKTRGQQVTLRCSPKSGHDTVSWYQQALGQGPQFIFQYYEEEERQRGNFPDRFSGHQFPNYSSELNVNALLLGDSALYLCASSPRLADTYEQYFGPGTRLTVT.

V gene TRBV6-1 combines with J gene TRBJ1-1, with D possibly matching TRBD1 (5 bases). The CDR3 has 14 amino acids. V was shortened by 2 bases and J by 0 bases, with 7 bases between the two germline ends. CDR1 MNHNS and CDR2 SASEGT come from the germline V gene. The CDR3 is CASSERQMNTEAFF. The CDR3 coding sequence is TGTGCCAGCAGTGAACGACAGATGAACACTGAAGCTTTCTTT.

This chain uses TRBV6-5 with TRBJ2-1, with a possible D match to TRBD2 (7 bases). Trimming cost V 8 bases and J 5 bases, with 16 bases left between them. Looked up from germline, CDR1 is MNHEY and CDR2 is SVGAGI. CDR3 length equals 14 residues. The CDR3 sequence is CASEGGGRNNEQFF. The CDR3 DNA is TGTGCCAGCGAAGGGGGGGGCCGAAACAATGAGCAGTTCTTC.

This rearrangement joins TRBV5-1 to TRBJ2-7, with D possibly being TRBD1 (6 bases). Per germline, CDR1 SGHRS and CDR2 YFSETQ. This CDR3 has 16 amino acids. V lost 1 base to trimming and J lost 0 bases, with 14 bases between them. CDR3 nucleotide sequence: TGCGCCAGCAGCTTGCAAGGGGGAACCGGCTCCTACGAGCAGTACTTC. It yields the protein CASSLQGGTGSYEQYF. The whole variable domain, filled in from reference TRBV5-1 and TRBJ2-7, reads KAGVTQTPRYLIKTRGQQVTLSCSPISGHRSVSWYQQTPGQGLQFLFEYFSETQRNKGNFPGRFSGRQFSNSRSEMNVSTLELGDSALYLCASSLQGGTGSYEQYFGPGTRLTVT.

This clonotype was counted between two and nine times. The CDR3 nucleotides read TGCAGCGTCGCTTTGCTTAATGAAAAACTGTTTTTT. Its translation: CSVALLNEKLFF. The chain carries TRBV29-1 and TRBJ1-4; D uncertain. The V and J ends lost 6 bases and 4 bases respectively, with 9 bases between them. Germline loops: CDR1 SQVTM, CDR2 ANQGSEA. The CDR3 runs to 12 residues.

The CDR3, as DNA: TGTGCCAGCAGCATCACACTAGCGGGCGAGCAGTACTTC. It is translated as CASSITLAGEQYF. V usage is TRBV7-7 and J usage is TRBJ2-7; 9 nucleotides align to TRBD2. CDR3 length equals 13 residues. Trimming took 5 bases from V and 6 from J; bases not matched to a gene: 5. Germline lookup yields CDR1 SSHAT and CDR2 FNYEAQ (reference sequence).

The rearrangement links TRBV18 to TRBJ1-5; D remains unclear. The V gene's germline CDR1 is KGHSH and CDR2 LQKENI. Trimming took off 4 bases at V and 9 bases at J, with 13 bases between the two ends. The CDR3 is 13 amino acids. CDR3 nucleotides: TGTGCCAGCTCACTGCAGGAAAAGGGGCCCCAGCATTTT. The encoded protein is CASSLQEKGPQHF.

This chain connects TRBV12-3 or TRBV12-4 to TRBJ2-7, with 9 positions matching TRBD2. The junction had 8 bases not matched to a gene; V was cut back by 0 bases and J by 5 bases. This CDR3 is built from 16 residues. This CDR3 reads CASSLAGGGATHEQYF. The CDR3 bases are TGTGCCAGCAGTTTAGCGGGCGGGGGGGCTACCCACGAGCAGTACTTC.

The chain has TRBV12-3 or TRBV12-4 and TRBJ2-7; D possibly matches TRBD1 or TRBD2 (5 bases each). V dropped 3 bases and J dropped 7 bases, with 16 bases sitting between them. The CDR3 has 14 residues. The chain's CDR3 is CASSFPGRGWEQYF. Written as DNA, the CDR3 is TGTGCCAGCAGTTTCCCGGGACGGGGATGGGAGCAGTACTTC.

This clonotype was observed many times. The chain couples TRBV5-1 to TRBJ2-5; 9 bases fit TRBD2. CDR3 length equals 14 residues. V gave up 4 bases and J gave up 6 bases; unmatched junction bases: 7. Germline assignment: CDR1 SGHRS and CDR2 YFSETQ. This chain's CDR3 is CASSRSSGEQTQYF. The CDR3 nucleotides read TGCGCCAGCAGCCGTTCTAGCGGGGAACAGACCCAGTACTTC.

CDR3 nucleotide sequence: TGTGCCAGTAGTACCAGCCCAGGGGCGATTCAGCCCCAGCATTTT. It translates to CASSTSPGAIQPQHF. V is TRBV19 and J is TRBJ1-5; TRBD1 might be the D (6 bases). Trimming cost V 4 bases and J 6 bases, with 16 bases left between them. CDR1 and CDR2 from the germline V gene are LNHDA and SQIVND (reference sequence). The CDR3 sequence is 15 residues long.

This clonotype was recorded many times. This CDR3 is CASSLGQEYNEQFF. CDR3 nucleotides: TGCGCCAGCAGCTTGGGACAGGAATACAATGAGCAGTTCTTC. The chain uses TRBV5-1 and TRBJ2-1, with a weak D call TRBD1 (6 bases). Germline V CDR1 and CDR2: SGHRS, YFSETQ. The CDR3 consists of 14 residues. Between the trimmed V and J ends, which lost 0 bases and 4 bases, there was a span of 8 bases.